Listed below are T cell receptor beta chains from one sample, sequenced in a study of cytomegalovirus exposure and HLA in healthy donors. This table comes from immunoSEQ multiplex PCR, and its TCRdb copy is limited to in-frame clones, with some not included. The data include some 150,000 clones; the top ten clones carry 2% to 2.5%. Sequencing was carried out using PBMCs. These receptors were taken from a young woman in good health and CMV-seronegative. Each CDR3 is given without its conserved first and last residue.

J	V	CDR3
TRBJ2-1	TRBV2	ASSADQREDNEQF
TRBJ1-2	TRBV6-5	ASSSDILNGYT
TRBJ1-6	TRBV5-1	ASSLGWGDNSPLH
TRBJ1-4	TRBV5-1	ASSPEGRGNEKLF
TRBJ2-2	TRBV19	ASSLHRDTYGELF
TRBJ2-3	TRBV7-9	ASSLERGTDTQY
TRBJ1-2	TRBV7-9	ASSFRASGGGNGYT
TRBJ1-2	TRBV7-3	ASSADPDYGYT
TRBJ2-2	TRBV9	ASSDRNTGELF
TRBJ1-2	TRBV19	ASSIMGGANGYT
TRBJ1-4	TRBV25-1	ASGGTAEKLF
TRBJ1-1	TRBV19	ASSDGKGAEAF
TRBJ1-2	TRBV6-1	ASSYQGDYGYT
TRBJ1-1	TRBV5-6	ASSFLGGTIRF
TRBJ2-2	TRBV25-1	ASSADPRGPGELF
TRBJ2-2	TRBV2	ASSESRVTGELF
TRBJ2-3	TRBV10-3	AISLTFATGAGTDTQY